Sequencing of this T cell receptor (beta chain) was carried out in a study of T cell repertoires in ileal Crohn's disease. Whole-study context: Postoperative therapy was given to about half: approximately 10 thiopurines, 15 to 20 anti-TNF agents.

Notes on the study in general: The median delay to postoperative endoscopy was 6 to 7 months.

Time point in this sample: neoterminal ileum biopsy at postoperative endoscopy, about 6 months after surgery. Germline V CDR1 and CDR2: WSHSY, SAAADI. With 6 bases clipped from V and 3 bases from J, the junction kept 8 bases outside the gene matches. The CDR3 runs to 15 residues. Assay used: immunoSEQ multiplex PCR; TCRdb lists only in-frame clones, some missing. In the table there are approximately 11,000 clones, approximately 79% of which are singletons. A few counts support this clone. The antigen is undetermined. The origin of this receptor is an adult with Crohn's disease. The sample comprised ileal tissue. The rearrangement joins TRBV10-2 to TRBJ2-1, with 7 bases fitting TRBD1. CDR3 region: CASSLGTASYNEQFF. CDR3 DNA sequence: TGCGCCAGCAGCCTCGGGACAGCGAGCTACAATGAGCAGTTCTTC.